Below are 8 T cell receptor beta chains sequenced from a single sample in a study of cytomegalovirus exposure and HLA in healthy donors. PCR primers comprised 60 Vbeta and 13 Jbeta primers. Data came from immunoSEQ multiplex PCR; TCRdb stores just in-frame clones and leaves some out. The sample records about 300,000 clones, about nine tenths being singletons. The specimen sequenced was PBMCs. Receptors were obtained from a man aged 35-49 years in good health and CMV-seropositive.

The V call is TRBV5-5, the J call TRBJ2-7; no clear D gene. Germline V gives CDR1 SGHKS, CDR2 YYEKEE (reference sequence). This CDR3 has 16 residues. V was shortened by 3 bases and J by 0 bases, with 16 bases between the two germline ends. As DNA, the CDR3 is TGTGCCAGCAGCTCGGCCTCTTTTCACAGCTCCTACGAGCAGTACTTC. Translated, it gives CASSSASFHSSYEQYF.

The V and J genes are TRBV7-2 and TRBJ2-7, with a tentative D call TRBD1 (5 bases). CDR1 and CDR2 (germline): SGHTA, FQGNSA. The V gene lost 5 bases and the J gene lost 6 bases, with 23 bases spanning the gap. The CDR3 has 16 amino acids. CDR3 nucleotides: TGTGCCAGCAGCCAGAAGGGGCTGGTATGGTTCGCCGAGCAGTACTTC. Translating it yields CASSQKGLVWFAEQYF.

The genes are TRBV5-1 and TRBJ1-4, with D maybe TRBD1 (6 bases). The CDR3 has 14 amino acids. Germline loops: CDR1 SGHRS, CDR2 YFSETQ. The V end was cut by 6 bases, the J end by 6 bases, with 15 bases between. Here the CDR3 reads CASKTGGGDEKLFF. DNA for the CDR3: TGCGCCAGCAAGACCGGCGGGGGCGATGAAAAACTGTTTTTT.

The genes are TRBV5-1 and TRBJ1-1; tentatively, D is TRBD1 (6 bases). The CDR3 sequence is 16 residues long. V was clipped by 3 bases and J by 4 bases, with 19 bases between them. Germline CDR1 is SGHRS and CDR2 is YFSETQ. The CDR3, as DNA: TGCGCCAGCAGCTGGGCCCGAACAGGGATTGGCACTGAAGCTTTCTTT. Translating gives CASSWARTGIGTEAFF.

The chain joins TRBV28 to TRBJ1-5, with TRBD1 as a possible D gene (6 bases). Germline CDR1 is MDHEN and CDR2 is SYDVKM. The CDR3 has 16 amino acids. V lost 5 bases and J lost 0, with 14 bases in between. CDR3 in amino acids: CASSPPGQSSNQPQHF. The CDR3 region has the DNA TGTGCCAGCAGTCCCCCCGGACAGAGTAGCAATCAGCCCCAGCATTTT.

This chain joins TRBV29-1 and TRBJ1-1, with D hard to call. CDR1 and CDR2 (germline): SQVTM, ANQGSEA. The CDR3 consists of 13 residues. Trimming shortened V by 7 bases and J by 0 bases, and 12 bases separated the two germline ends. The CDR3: CSAPGQLNTEAFF. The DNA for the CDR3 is TGCAGCGCCCCTGGGCAGCTGAACACTGAAGCTTTCTTT.

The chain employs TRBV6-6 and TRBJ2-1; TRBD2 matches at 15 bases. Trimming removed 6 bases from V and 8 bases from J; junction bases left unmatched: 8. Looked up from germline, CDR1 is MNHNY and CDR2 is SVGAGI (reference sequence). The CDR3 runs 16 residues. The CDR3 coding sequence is TGTGCCAGCAGGAGGACTAGCGGGAGGGGTTTAGATGAGCAGTTCTTC. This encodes CASRRTSGRGLDEQFF.

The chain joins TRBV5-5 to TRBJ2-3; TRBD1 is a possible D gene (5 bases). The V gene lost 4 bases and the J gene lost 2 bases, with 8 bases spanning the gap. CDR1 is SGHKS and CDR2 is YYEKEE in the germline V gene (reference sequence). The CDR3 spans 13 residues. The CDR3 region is CASSQGPTDTQYF. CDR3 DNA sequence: TGTGCCAGCAGCCAGGGTCCCACAGATACGCAGTATTTT. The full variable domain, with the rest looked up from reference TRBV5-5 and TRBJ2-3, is DAGVTQSPTHLIKTRGQQVTLRCSPISGHKSVSWYQQVLGQGPQFIFQYYEKEERGRGNFPDRFSARQFPNYSSELNVNALLLGDSALYLCASSQGPTDTQYFGPGTRLTVL.